Listed below are T cell receptor beta chains from one sample, sequenced in a study of T cells in Graves' hyperthyroidism and ophthalmopathy. TCRdb redid the calling of the multiplex PCR reads with MiXCR, one entry per CDR3 protein. The sample lists roughly 560,000 distinct CDR3 sequences; about 14% were seen once. The specimen was blood. These receptors were taken from a middle-aged woman with Graves' ophthalmopathy. The CDR3 runs from the conserved cysteine through the conserved F or W. The D gene is left open where the match is weak. Not all rows give a size; the values are once, few, many and, for expanded clones, a class.

CDR3: CASSLAGRSYEQYF
DNA: TGTGCCAGCAGTTTAGCGGGGCGATCCTACGAGCAGTACTTC
J: TRBJ2-7
length: 14
size: many
D: NA
V: TRBV27

CDR3: CASSLANRNTGELFF
DNA: TGTGCCAGCAGCTTAGCGAACAGGAACACCGGGGAGCTGTTTTTT
J: TRBJ2-2
length: 15
size: few
D: NA
V: TRBV7-9

CDR3: CSASSGLGDQPQHF
DNA: TGCAGTGCTAGTTCGGGGCTAGGGGATCAGCCCCAGCATTTT
J: TRBJ1-5
length: 14
size: many
D: NA
V: TRBV20-1

CDR3: CASRGDRKAFF
DNA: TGTGCCAGCAGGGGGGACAGAAAAGCTTTCTTT
J: TRBJ1-1
length: 11
size: many
D: TRBD1
V: TRBV12-3/TRBV12-4

CDR3: CASRVSVAWETQYF
DNA: TGTGCCAGCAGGGTGTCGGTTGCGTGGGAGACCCAGTACTTC
J: TRBJ2-5
length: 14
size: once
D: NA
V: TRBV6-1

CDR3: CASSPLLTGVEQYF
DNA: TGTGCCAGCAGCCCACTCCTGACAGGGGTCGAGCAGTACTTC
J: TRBJ2-7
length: 14
size: many
D: TRBD1
V: TRBV7-8

CDR3: CASSLTPPSYEQYF
DNA: TGTGCCAGCAGCTTAACGCCTCCCTCCTACGAGCAGTACTTC
J: TRBJ2-7
length: 14
size: many
D: NA
V: TRBV7-9

CDR3: CASSNRDYPYYEQYF
DNA: TGTGCCAGCAGTAACCGGGACTATCCGTACTACGAGCAGTACTTC
J: TRBJ2-7
length: 15
size: NA
D: TRBD2
V: TRBV28

CDR3: CASSPPWVVPLNTEAFF
DNA: TGTGCCAGCAGTCCCCCTTGGGTCGTACCTCTGAACACTGAAGCTTTCTTT
J: TRBJ1-1
length: 17
size: NA
D: NA
V: TRBV28

CDR3: CASSTHLSGMADTQYF
DNA: TGTGCCAGCAGCACCCACCTGAGTGGGATGGCAGATACGCAGTATTTT
J: TRBJ2-3
length: 16
size: NA
D: NA
V: TRBV6-1

CDR3: CASSYHQRERNIQYF
DNA: TGTGCCAGCAGTTATCACCAGCGGGAGAGAAACATTCAGTACTTC
J: TRBJ2-4
length: 15
size: many
D: TRBD2
V: TRBV6-5

CDR3: CASSLIGVLGSDKYEQYF
DNA: TGTGCCAGCAGTTTAATCGGGGTCCTGGGTAGCGACAAATACGAGCAGTACTTC
J: TRBJ2-7
length: 18
size: many
D: NA
V: TRBV28

CDR3: CASSIGAGGGNQPQHF
DNA: TGTGCCAGTAGTATAGGGGCAGGTGGTGGCAATCAGCCCCAGCATTTT
J: TRBJ1-5
length: 16
size: many
D: NA
V: TRBV19

CDR3: CSARASLAGGPHEQYF
DNA: TGCAGTGCTAGAGCTTCGCTAGCGGGAGGGCCCCACGAGCAGTACTTC
J: TRBJ2-7
length: 16
size: many
D: TRBD2
V: TRBV20-1

CDR3: CASKRDPSQETQYF
DNA: TGTGCCAGCAAGCGGGACCCCTCACAAGAGACCCAGTACTTC
J: TRBJ2-5
length: 14
size: NA
D: TRBD2
V: TRBV2

CDR3: CASSEQMETQYF
DNA: TGTGCCAGCAGTGAACAGATGGAGACCCAGTACTTC
J: TRBJ2-5
length: 12
size: many
D: NA
V: TRBV6-1

CDR3: CASSYTGESYEQYF
DNA: TGTGCCAGCAGTTATACGGGGGAGTCCTACGAGCAGTACTTC
J: TRBJ2-7
length: 14
size: many
D: NA
V: TRBV6-5

CDR3: CSASGQPGYGYTF
DNA: TGCAGTGCATCCGGACAGCCTGGCTATGGCTACACCTTC
J: TRBJ1-2
length: 13
size: many
D: NA
V: TRBV20-1

CDR3: CATSRDKNWAGNIQYF
DNA: TGTGCCACCAGCAGAGATAAGAACTGGGCCGGAAACATTCAGTACTTC
J: TRBJ2-4
length: 16
size: many
D: NA
V: TRBV15

CDR3: CASSLGTGVGEKLFF
DNA: TGTGCCAGCAGCTTGGGGACAGGGGTCGGGGAAAAACTGTTTTTT
J: TRBJ1-4
length: 15
size: many
D: TRBD1
V: TRBV13

CDR3: CASSYSKASGTEAFF
DNA: TGTGCCAGCAGTTACTCGAAGGCCTCGGGAACTGAAGCTTTCTTT
J: TRBJ1-1
length: 15
size: many
D: NA
V: TRBV6-5

CDR3: CASSPTPGTGVIGNGYTF
DNA: TGTGCCAGCAGTCCGACCCCCGGGACAGGGGTGATCGGGAATGGCTACACCTTC
J: TRBJ1-2
length: 18
size: few
D: TRBD1
V: TRBV28

CDR3: CSAPGTGGAVSTDTQYF
DNA: TGCAGTGCTCCCGGGACAGGGGGCGCGGTTTCCACAGATACGCAGTATTTT
J: TRBJ2-3
length: 17
size: NA
D: TRBD1
V: TRBV20-1

CDR3: CAWSGSGTYEQYF
DNA: TGTGCCTGGAGTGGGAGCGGGACGTACGAGCAGTACTTC
J: TRBJ2-7
length: 13
size: NA
D: TRBD2
V: TRBV30

CDR3: CASSSQGVLTEAFF
DNA: TGTGCCAGCAGTTCCCAGGGGGTTTTAACTGAAGCTTTCTTT
J: TRBJ1-1
length: 14
size: many
D: TRBD1
V: TRBV6-5

CDR3: CASRSGTGYETQYF
DNA: TGTGCCAGCAGGTCCGGGACAGGGTATGAGACCCAGTACTTC
J: TRBJ2-5
length: 14
size: NA
D: TRBD1
V: TRBV28

CDR3: CSVGDNERYGYTF
DNA: TGCAGCGTTGGGGACAATGAGAGATATGGCTACACCTTC
J: TRBJ1-2
length: 13
size: many
D: NA
V: TRBV29-1

CDR3: CASSPRASGRYEQYF
DNA: TGTGCCAGCAGCCCCCGGGCTAGCGGGAGATACGAGCAGTACTTC
J: TRBJ2-7
length: 15
size: many
D: TRBD2
V: TRBV7-9

CDR3: CASSPKQGRGTEAFF
DNA: TGTGCCAGCAGCCCGAAACAGGGGAGGGGTACTGAAGCTTTCTTT
J: TRBJ1-1
length: 15
size: NA
D: TRBD1
V: TRBV12-3/TRBV12-4

CDR3: CASSVTSANTEAFF
DNA: TGTGCCAGCAGCGTCACCAGTGCGAACACTGAAGCTTTCTTT
J: TRBJ1-1
length: 14
size: NA
D: NA
V: TRBV9

CDR3: CSTSWGDYGYTF
DNA: TGCAGCACGTCTTGGGGAGACTATGGCTACACCTTC
J: TRBJ1-2
length: 12
size: NA
D: NA
V: TRBV29-1

CDR3: CASSYGGSGVTYEQYF
DNA: TGTGCCAGCAGTTACGGCGGTAGCGGGGTTACCTACGAGCAGTACTTC
J: TRBJ2-7
length: 16
size: NA
D: TRBD2
V: TRBV6-5

CDR3: CASSLAPQIASMDTQYF
DNA: TGTGCCAGCAGTTTAGCCCCCCAAATCGCATCCATGGATACGCAGTATTTT
J: TRBJ2-3
length: 17
size: NA
D: NA
V: TRBV12-3/TRBV12-4

CDR3: CASSLGTFGYEAFF
DNA: TGTGCCAGCAGTTTAGGGACATTCGGTTATGAAGCTTTCTTT
J: TRBJ1-1
length: 14
size: many
D: NA
V: TRBV28

CDR3: CASRKLTAMNTEAFF
DNA: TGTGCCAGCAGAAAATTGACAGCAATGAACACTGAAGCTTTCTTT
J: TRBJ1-1
length: 15
size: many
D: NA
V: TRBV2

CDR3: CSARDPGTGRFGYTF
DNA: TGCAGTGCTAGAGATCCCGGGACAGGGAGGTTTGGCTACACCTTC
J: TRBJ1-2
length: 15
size: many
D: TRBD1
V: TRBV20-1

CDR3: CASSAGLAGGPVETQYF
DNA: TGTGCCAGCAGTGCTGGACTAGCGGGAGGGCCGGTGGAGACCCAGTACTTC
J: TRBJ2-5
length: 17
size: many
D: TRBD2
V: TRBV6-1

CDR3: CASRGDGTGRNTNYGYTF
DNA: TGTGCCAGTAGGGGAGATGGGACAGGGCGAAACACGAACTATGGCTACACCTTC
J: TRBJ1-2
length: 18
size: many
D: TRBD1
V: TRBV19

CDR3: CASSSTPRDRDGYTF
DNA: TGTGCCAGCAGCTCCACGCCCCGGGACAGGGATGGCTACACCTTC
J: TRBJ1-2
length: 15
size: NA
D: TRBD1
V: TRBV7-3

CDR3: CATSRNLGQGIQRYGYTF
DNA: TGTGCCACCAGCAGAAATCTGGGACAGGGAATTCAGCGCTATGGCTACACCTTC
J: TRBJ1-2
length: 18
size: many
D: TRBD1
V: TRBV15

CDR3: CSVSQGPNTEAFF
DNA: TGCAGCGTCTCACAGGGCCCTAACACTGAAGCTTTCTTT
J: TRBJ1-1
length: 13
size: NA
D: NA
V: TRBV29-1

CDR3: CASSPGNRQETQYF
DNA: TGCGCCAGCAGCCCGGGCAACCGACAAGAGACCCAGTACTTC
J: TRBJ2-5
length: 14
size: many
D: NA
V: TRBV5-1

CDR3: CSVQTPLGAGREWEETQYF
DNA: TGCAGTGTTCAGACCCCATTGGGAGCGGGAAGAGAGTGGGAAGAGACCCAGTACTTC
J: TRBJ2-5
length: 19
size: many
D: TRBD2
V: TRBV20-1

CDR3: CASEGLAGAGGELFF
DNA: TGTGCCAGCGAGGGACTAGCGGGAGCCGGCGGGGAGCTGTTTTTT
J: TRBJ2-2
length: 15
size: NA
D: TRBD2
V: TRBV7-9

CDR3: CASGWGSYEQYF
DNA: TGTGCCAGCGGCTGGGGCTCCTACGAGCAGTACTTC
J: TRBJ2-7
length: 12
size: many
D: NA
V: TRBV6-5

CDR3: CASSIGVGGAEAFF
DNA: TGTGCCAGTAGTATAGGAGTGGGGGGAGCTGAAGCTTTCTTT
J: TRBJ1-1
length: 14
size: NA
D: NA
V: TRBV19

CDR3: CAWSAGQGDQPQHF
DNA: TGTGCCTGGAGTGCCGGACAGGGGGATCAGCCCCAGCATTTT
J: TRBJ1-5
length: 14
size: many
D: TRBD1
V: TRBV30

CDR3: CASTLGRLRSEQYF
DNA: TGTGCCAGCACACTAGGCCGTTTACGGTCCGAGCAGTACTTC
J: TRBJ2-7
length: 14
size: few
D: NA
V: TRBV12-3/TRBV12-4